These T cell receptor beta chains were read from a single sample in a study of cytomegalovirus exposure and HLA in healthy donors. Sequencing used immunoSEQ multiplex PCR; TCRdb keeps in-frame clones, though not all of them. The repertoire holds about 240,000 clones, with approximately 87% as singletons. The sequencing sample was made of PBMCs. These receptors originate from a man between 18 and 29 years old in good health and CMV-seronegative. The CDR3 runs from the conserved cysteine through the conserved F or W. D genes are given only for firm matches. Not every row has a clone size; where given, it reads once, few, many or a size class.

clone size,V gene,D gene,J gene,CDR3 DNA,CDR3 protein
once,TRBV28,-,TRBJ2-7,TGTGCCAGCAGTTTAGTCAGTTCCTACGAGCAGTACTTC,CASSLVSSYEQYF
-,TRBV18,TRBD1,TRBJ2-7,TGTGCCAGCTCACCGGAAGCGCTGCGGGACAGGGCAGTTTACGAGCAGTACTTC,CASSPEALRDRAVYEQYF
-,TRBV7-9,-,TRBJ2-1,TGTGCCAGCAGCTTAAAAGAACTTTACAATGAGCAGTTCTTC,CASSLKELYNEQFF
-,TRBV6-5,-,TRBJ1-3,TGTGCCAGCAGCCCCCGCTTGGCCTCTGGAAACACCATATATTTT,CASSPRLASGNTIYF
-,TRBV6-5,-,TRBJ1-6,TGTGCCAGCAGTTACTCTCGGGACTGGTCACCCCTCCACTTT,CASSYSRDWSPLHF
-,TRBV2,TRBD2,TRBJ2-1,TGTGCCAGCAGTGGCCTAGCGGCCACCCTGCAGTTCTTC,CASSGLAATLQFF
-,TRBV28,-,TRBJ2-3,TGTGCCAGCAGTTTCCTCACTAGATCAGATACGCAGTATTTT,CASSFLTRSDTQYF
once,TRBV5-5,TRBD1,TRBJ2-1,TGTGCCAGCAGCCGCGGGGACAGGGCCTACAATGAGCAGTTCTTC,CASSRGDRAYNEQFF
-,TRBV7-6,TRBD2,TRBJ2-2,TGTGCCAGCAGCAAAACTAGCGGGGTAGCCGGGGAGCTGTTTTTT,CASSKTSGVAGELFF
-,TRBV28,-,TRBJ1-3,TGTGCCAGCCTTTTAGCCCGAGGGGGCTCTGGAAACACCATATATTTT,CASLLARGGSGNTIYF
-,TRBV7-8,TRBD2,TRBJ2-7,TGTGCCAGCAGCTCCGGGGGGGAGCAGTACTTC,CASSSGGEQYF
-,TRBV21-1,-,TRBJ2-1,TGTGCCAGCAGCATTTCAGTTGGTGCGGGACCCCGTCGTTACAATGAGCAGTTCTTC,CASSISVGAGPRRYNEQFF
-,TRBV6-4,TRBD2,TRBJ2-3,TGTGCCAGCAGTGACTCGACTAGCGGGGGGCATACGCAGTATTTT,CASSDSTSGGHTQYF
many,TRBV7-2,-,TRBJ2-7,TGTGCCAGCAGCTTAAGTGCCGGGACACCTAGCTACGAGCAGTACTTC,CASSLSAGTPSYEQYF
-,TRBV19,-,TRBJ2-1,TGTGCCAGTAGTCCCCCATACATCAATGAGCAGTTCTTC,CASSPPYINEQFF
-,TRBV7-8,-,TRBJ1-6,TGTGCCAGCAGCTTAGTTGACAGTTTCTGGAATTCACCCCTCCACTTT,CASSLVDSFWNSPLHF
-,TRBV7-8,TRBD1,TRBJ1-4,TGTGCCAGCAGGACAGGGCCCCCGGGTGAAAAACTGTTTTTT,CASRTGPPGEKLFF
-,TRBV7-2,-,TRBJ2-1,TGTGCCAGCCTGATGAGGTCCCCCTACAATGAGCAGTTCTTC,CASLMRSPYNEQFF
once,TRBV30,-,TRBJ1-2,TGTGCCTGGAGTCACTCGACAGGTTACGGCTACACCTTC,CAWSHSTGYGYTF
-,TRBV7-2,-,TRBJ2-3,TGTGCCAGCAGCTCCGAGCGGACCTCAGATACGCAGTATTTT,CASSSERTSDTQYF
-,TRBV27,-,TRBJ2-1,TGTGCCAGCAGTTACCCTCGACAGGAACCAAAGGGCTACTACAATGAGCAGTTCTTC,CASSYPRQEPKGYYNEQFF
few,TRBV7-9,-,TRBJ2-7,TGTGCCAGCAGCCAAAGCGGTTCCGAGCAGTACTTC,CASSQSGSEQYF
-,TRBV5-4,TRBD1,TRBJ1-2,TGTGCCAGCAGCTATACAGGGGGCGATGGCTACACCTTC,CASSYTGGDGYTF
-,TRBV2,TRBD2,TRBJ2-7,TGTGCCAGCAGTGCTGCGGCTAGCGGGAACTACGAGCAGTACTTC,CASSAAASGNYEQYF
-,TRBV2,TRBD1,TRBJ1-2,TGTGCCAGCAGTGCCTGGACAGGGAGTCGCTATGGCTACACCTTC,CASSAWTGSRYGYTF
-,TRBV6-1,TRBD1,TRBJ1-2,TGTGCCAGCAGTGAAGCGCGACCCGGGACAGCTTATGGCTACACCTTC,CASSEARPGTAYGYTF
-,TRBV18,-,TRBJ2-5,TGTGCCAGCTCACCTACGGGAAAAGAGACCCAGTACTTC,CASSPTGKETQYF
-,TRBV6-1,-,TRBJ2-7,TGTGCCAGCAGTGAAGCGCGCCACAGGGCAACCTCCTACGAGCAGTACTTC,CASSEARHRATSYEQYF
once,TRBV6-6,-,TRBJ2-1,TGTGCCAGCAGTTACATGGCAGGGAACGGGAATGAGCAGTTCTTC,CASSYMAGNGNEQFF
once,TRBV5-6,TRBD1,TRBJ2-5,TGTGCCAGCAGCTTAAGGGGGCGGGAGACCCAGTACTTC,CASSLRGRETQYF
-,TRBV9,-,TRBJ2-7,TGTGCCAGCAGCGTAGCAGAGGCCACCTACGAGCAGTACTTC,CASSVAEATYEQYF
-,TRBV9,-,TRBJ2-7,TGTGCCAGCAGCGTCGCTCCCTACTACGAGCAGTACTTC,CASSVAPYYEQYF
-,TRBV10-2,-,TRBJ1-6,TGCGCCAGCAGTGAGTCTGACGGAACAGGTGGATTACCCCTCCACTTT,CASSESDGTGGLPLHF
-,TRBV9,-,TRBJ2-2,TGTGCCAGCTGCGACCCCTGGACGGACACGAACACCGGGGAGCTGTTTTTT,CASCDPWTDTNTGELFF
-,TRBV9,TRBD2,TRBJ2-1,TGTGCCAGCAGTCCACTAGCGGGAGGCAACAATGAGCAGTTCTTC,CASSPLAGGNNEQFF
-,TRBV7-2,-,TRBJ2-2,TGTGCCAGCAGCTTAAGGGGGACCAAGGCTGGGTCCGGGGAGCTGTTTTTT,CASSLRGTKAGSGELFF
-,TRBV6-5,-,TRBJ1-1,TGTGCCAGCGCCCTGGGGCCCCGCATGAACACTGAAGCTTTCTTT,CASALGPRMNTEAFF
-,TRBV11-2,TRBD2,TRBJ2-3,TGTGCCAGCAGCTTGTTAGGGGCGGGGGTCACAGATACGCAGTATTTT,CASSLLGAGVTDTQYF
-,TRBV4-1,TRBD1,TRBJ1-2,TGCGCCAGCAGCCAGCCGGGACAGGGCCGAGAAGTCGACTTC,CASSQPGQGREVDF
-,TRBV28,TRBD2,TRBJ2-7,TGTGCCAGCAGACCGGGAGGGCCGGGTTACGAGCAGTACTTC,CASRPGGPGYEQYF
-,TRBV7-8,TRBD2,TRBJ2-1,TGTGCCAGCAACGGACTAGATCGGCGTGATGAGCAGTTCTTC,CASNGLDRRDEQFF
-,TRBV6-5,-,TRBJ2-5,TGTGCCAGCAGGCGAACAGGGACAGAGACCCAGTACTTC,CASRRTGTETQYF
-,TRBV15,-,TRBJ2-5,TGTGCCACCAGCAGAGATCTCGGTATAGAGACCCAGTACTTC,CATSRDLGIETQYF
-,TRBV6-5,-,TRBJ1-1,TGTGCCAGCAGCTTCCGGACCCGGGGGACTGAAGCTTTCTTT,CASSFRTRGTEAFF
-,TRBV28,TRBD1,TRBJ1-2,TGTGCCAGCAGTCCCCCGGACAGGCCCCAGAACTATGGCTACACCTTC,CASSPPDRPQNYGYTF
-,TRBV5-1,-,TRBJ1-3,TGCGCCAGCAGCTTGCAGGAACGAAACACCATATATTTT,CASSLQERNTIYF
once,TRBV6-1,TRBD1,TRBJ2-7,TGTGCCAGCAGTGGGACAGGGCCCTACGAGCAGTACTTC,CASSGTGPYEQYF
-,TRBV9,TRBD1,TRBJ1-6,TGTGCCAGCAGCCCAGGGGGCTATAATTCACCCCTCCACTTT,CASSPGGYNSPLHF
-,TRBV5-4,-,TRBJ1-1,TGTGCCAGCAGCCATCTCCAGGGGAACACTGAAGCTTTCTTT,CASSHLQGNTEAFF
-,TRBV5-1,-,TRBJ2-7,TGCGCCAGCAGCTGGATCAGAGGACACCCGACCTACGAGCAGTACTTC,CASSWIRGHPTYEQYF
-,TRBV5-4,TRBD1,TRBJ2-1,TGTGCCAGCAGCTTTTATCAGGGGGCAGGAAATGAGCAGTTCTTC,CASSFYQGAGNEQFF
-,TRBV30,-,TRBJ1-3,TGTGCCCGAGCGGGGGGGAGTGGAAACACCATATATTTT,CARAGGSGNTIYF
-,TRBV29-1,-,TRBJ1-2,TGCAGCGTTGCCCGGGGGGATAACTATGGCTACACCTTC,CSVARGDNYGYTF
-,TRBV10-2,-,TRBJ2-5,TGCGCCAGCACTCAGGGGCTTACGGGAGAGACCCAGTACTTC,CASTQGLTGETQYF
-,TRBV4-2,-,TRBJ1-4,TGTGCCAGCAGCCAAGATCTGGAGGGAACGGTTGGTGAAAAACTGTTTTTT,CASSQDLEGTVGEKLFF
-,TRBV29-1,TRBD2,TRBJ2-3,TGCAGCGTTCCTGCGGGGGGAGGCACAGATACGCAGTATTTT,CSVPAGGGTDTQYF
-,TRBV27,TRBD2,TRBJ2-1,TGTGCCAGCAGACTAGCGGGGTCACACAATGAGCAGTTCTTC,CASRLAGSHNEQFF
-,TRBV18,-,TRBJ1-5,TGTGCCAGCTCACCAGCCCACGGAGGCAATCAGCCCCAGCATTTT,CASSPAHGGNQPQHF
-,TRBV2,-,TRBJ2-2,TGTGCCAGCAGACCCGGGGACATGAACACCGGGGAGCTGTTTTTT,CASRPGDMNTGELFF